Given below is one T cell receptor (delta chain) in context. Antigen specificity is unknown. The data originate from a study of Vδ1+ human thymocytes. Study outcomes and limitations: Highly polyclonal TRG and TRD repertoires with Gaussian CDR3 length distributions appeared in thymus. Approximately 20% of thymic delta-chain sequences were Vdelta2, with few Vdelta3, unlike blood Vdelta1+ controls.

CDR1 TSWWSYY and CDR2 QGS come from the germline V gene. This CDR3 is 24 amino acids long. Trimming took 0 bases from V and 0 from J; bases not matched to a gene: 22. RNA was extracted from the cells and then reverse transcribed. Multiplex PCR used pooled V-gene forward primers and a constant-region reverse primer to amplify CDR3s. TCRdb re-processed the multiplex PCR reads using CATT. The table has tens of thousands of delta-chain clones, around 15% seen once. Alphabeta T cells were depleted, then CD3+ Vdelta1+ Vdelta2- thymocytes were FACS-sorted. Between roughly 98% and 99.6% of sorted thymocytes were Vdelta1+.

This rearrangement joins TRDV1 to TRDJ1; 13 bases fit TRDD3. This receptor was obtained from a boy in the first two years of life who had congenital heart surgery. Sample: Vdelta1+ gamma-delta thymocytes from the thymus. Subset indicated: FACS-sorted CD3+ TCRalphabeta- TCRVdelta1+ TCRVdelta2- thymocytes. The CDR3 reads CALGELGFLHWGIRYREYTDKLIF. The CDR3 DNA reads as TGTGCTCTTGGGGAACTGGGCTTCCTCCACTGGGGGATACGTTACAGAGAGTACACCGATAAACTCATCTTT.